The T cell receptor beta chain described here comes from a study of cytomegalovirus exposure and HLA in healthy donors. PCR was performed using 60 Vbeta and 13 Jbeta primers. Method: immunoSEQ multiplex PCR; TCRdb's copy keeps in-frame clones and lacks some. The sample carries 220,000 or so clones, approximately 68% recorded once. Germline V lookup: CDR1 SNHLY, CDR2 FYNNEI. The CDR3 totals 12 residues. Trimming left V 6 bases short and J 11 bases short, with 16 bases between. This receptor was obtained from a woman in her twenties or thirties in good health and CMV-seronegative. The J gene is TRBJ1-1, the V gene TRBV2; perhaps TRBD1 as D (6 bases). The sequencing input was PBMCs. CDR3 nucleotides: TGTGCCAGCAGCGACGACAGGACAAATGCTTTCTTT. Its translation: CASSDDRTNAFF.